This passage covers 24 T cell receptor beta chains from one sample sequenced in a study of Ad26.COV2.S vaccination and SARS-CoV-2 variants. This sample's treatment: 15 to 20 received Ad26.COV2.S at low or high dose, single or two shots; about 5 received placebo; per-sample allocation not given. Sampling was done on day 63 after the first vaccine or placebo injection. TCRdb's copy holds only in-frame clones and misses some; the assay was immunoSEQ multiplex PCR. The sample consists of hundreds of thousands of clones, 89% of them appearing once. The specimen comprised peripheral blood, sampled in a trial of Ad26.COV2.S vaccine versus placebo. The receptors shown here come from a person aged 18-65 years who received the Ad26.COV2.S COVID-19 vaccine or a placebo.

The rearrangement uses TRBV19 and TRBJ1-1; no clear D gene. The CDR3 runs 14 residues. CDR1 and CDR2 from the germline V gene are LNHDA and SQIVND (reference sequence). Trimming removed 8 bases at V and 1 base at J, with 14 bases between. The CDR3 DNA follows: TGTGCCAGTTTCCAGACACGGGCGAACACTGAAGCTTTCTTT. It encodes CASFQTRANTEAFF.

The chain has TRBV7-2 and TRBJ2-1, with 9 bases fitting TRBD1. Germline CDR1 reads SGHTA; CDR2 reads FQGNSA. The CDR3 is 15 amino acids. V lost 6 bases to trimming and J lost 4 bases; unmatched junction nucleotides: 7. The CDR3 is CASSSSGTGYNEQFF. DNA for the CDR3: TGTGCCAGCAGTTCATCCGGGACAGGGTACAATGAGCAGTTCTTC.

The rearrangement joins TRBV4-1 to TRBJ1-4; D unclear. Trimming pared 0 bases from V and 0 bases from J, leaving 8 bases between. Germline V CDR1 and CDR2: MGHRA, YSYEKL. The CDR3 runs to 16 residues. The CDR3 protein is CASSQDWGATNEKLFF. As DNA, the CDR3 is TGCGCCAGCAGCCAAGATTGGGGTGCAACTAATGAAAAACTGTTTTTT.

The chain uses TRBV19 and TRBJ1-4; TRBD1 matches at 9 bases. The CDR3 totals 15 residues. Germline CDR1 LNHDA, CDR2 SQIVND (reference sequence). The junction had 13 bases not matched to a gene; V was cut back by 10 bases and J by 7 bases. CDR3 protein: CAIRSRQGVPEKLFF. The CDR3 coding sequence is TGTGCCATTAGGAGCCGACAGGGGGTACCTGAAAAACTGTTTTTT.

For this clone: One junction end does not reproduce the germline sequence, and a read error may be involved. This sequence joins TRBV5-1 and TRBJ1-1, with D possibly being TRBD1 (5 bases). Germline CDR1 reads SGHRS; CDR2 reads YFSETQ. This CDR3 is built from 13 residues. In nucleotides, the CDR3 is TGCGCCAGCAGTTTGGACAAGAACACTGAAGCTTTCTTT. It codes for CASSLDKNTEAFF.

The chain joins TRBV3-1 (or the pseudogene TRBV3-2) to TRBJ2-7; 9 nucleotides align to TRBD2. From germline, CDR1 is LGHDT and CDR2 YNNKEL (reference sequence). The trim removed 4 bases at V and 6 bases at J, leaving 4 bases unmatched. The CDR3 has 13 amino acids. This CDR3 is CASSLTAGGEQYF. CDR3 sequence (DNA): TGTGCCAGCAGCCTCACAGCGGGGGGCGAGCAGTACTTC.

V gene TRBV5-1 combines with J gene TRBJ2-3, with 10 bases fitting TRBD2. The ends lost 6 bases at V and 2 bases at J; junction bases unmatched: 6. Germline CDR1 and CDR2: SGHRS and YFSETQ. This CDR3 has 15 amino acids. For the CDR3, the DNA is TGCGCCAGCAAACGAGCGGGAGGGCTCACAGATACGCAGTATTTT. As protein: CASKRAGGLTDTQYF.

The chain joins TRBV20-1 to TRBJ2-3; the match to TRBD2 covers 10 bases. The germline V gene has CDR1 DFQATT and CDR2 SNEGSKA (reference sequence). This CDR3 is 16 amino acids long. V shed 3 bases and J 1 base; nucleotides not matched to a gene: 7. The CDR3 bases are TGCAGTGCTAGTGGGACTAGCGCCCTCCGCACAGATACGCAGTATTTT. This sequence encodes CSASGTSALRTDTQYF.

J is TRBJ1-6 and V is TRBV7-2; tentatively, D is TRBD1 (5 bases). The V gene's germline CDR1 is SGHTA and CDR2 FQGNSA. This CDR3 has 16 amino acids. V shed 1 base and J shed 5 bases, with 12 bases lying between them. The CDR3 nucleotides read TGTGCCAGCAGCTTAGTGCAGGGCCTAAATAATTCACCCCTCCACTTT. Its translation: CASSLVQGLNNSPLHF.

V gene TRBV24-1 combines with J gene TRBJ2-7; D possibly uses TRBD1 or TRBD2 (5 bases each). This CDR3 is built from 14 residues. V was trimmed by 6 bases and J by 7 bases, leaving 18 bases between them. Germline CDR1 is KGHDR and CDR2 is SFDVKD. CDR3 region: CATSPNRDVTEQYF. The CDR3 DNA reads TGTGCCACCAGTCCCAACCGGGACGTTACTGAGCAGTACTTC.

The V call is TRBV3-1 (or the pseudogene TRBV3-2), the J call TRBJ1-1, with D maybe TRBD1 (5 bases). CDR1 and CDR2 from the germline V gene are LGHDT and YNNKEL (reference sequence). V dropped 0 bases and J dropped 5 bases, with 13 bases sitting between them. The CDR3 runs to 15 residues. This chain's CDR3 is CASSQDRDWRTEAFF. In nucleotides, the CDR3 is TGTGCCAGCAGCCAAGACAGGGACTGGCGGACTGAAGCTTTCTTT.

V usage is TRBV28 and J usage is TRBJ1-5, with a possible D match to TRBD1 (6 bases). Germline-derived CDR1 and CDR2 are MDHEN and SYDVKM. Trimming cost V 5 bases and J 7 bases, with 15 bases left between them. The CDR3 contains 14 residues. CDR3 sequence: CASSPGGAGQPQHF. DNA of the CDR3: TGTGCCAGCAGTCCGGGGGGGGCAGGGCAGCCCCAGCATTTT.

The rearrangement links TRBV29-1 to TRBJ2-5; no clear D gene. CDR1 is SQVTM and CDR2 is ANQGSEA in the germline V gene. V lost 6 bases to trimming and J lost 7 bases, with 12 bases between them. The CDR3 covers 11 residues. Here the CDR3 reads CSVEAPGTQYF. The CDR3 DNA is TGCAGCGTCGAGGCCCCGGGGACCCAGTACTTC.

The chain couples TRBV5-1 to TRBJ2-5, with 7 bases fitting TRBD1. Per the germline V gene, CDR1 is SGHRS and CDR2 is YFSETQ. V dropped 4 bases and J dropped 4; count of bases not matched to a gene: 10. The CDR3 has 15 amino acids. CDR3 sequence reads: CASSRRDSYVETQYF. CDR3 DNA: TGCGCCAGCAGCAGACGGGACAGTTATGTAGAGACCCAGTACTTC.

V and J are TRBV19 and TRBJ1-2; unclear D gene. CDR1 LNHDA and CDR2 SQIVND come from the germline V gene (reference sequence). The CDR3 has 14 amino acids. The V and J ends lost 1 base and 2 bases respectively, with 8 bases between them. The chain's CDR3 is CASSIVAANYGYTF. The DNA for the CDR3 is TGTGCCAGTAGTATAGTAGCGGCCAACTATGGCTACACCTTC.

The chain has TRBV19 and TRBJ2-1, with 11 positions matching TRBD2. Germline V lookup: CDR1 LNHDA, CDR2 SQIVND (reference sequence). This CDR3 comprises 17 residues. The junction had 14 bases not matched to a gene; V was cut back by 3 bases and J by 10 bases. In nucleotides, the CDR3 is TGTGCCAGTAGTATCCTCACTAGCGGGAGAGCAAGGATGGAGCAGTTCTTC. Translation: CASSILTSGRARMEQFF.

The chain recombines TRBV10-1 with TRBJ2-7; D is unclear. Germline values: CDR1 WNHNN, CDR2 SYGVQD (reference sequence). V shed 8 bases and J shed 5 bases, with 10 bases lying between them. The CDR3 sequence is 11 residues long. The CDR3 reads CASRTGDEQYF. CDR3 bases: TGCGCCAGCCGCACTGGCGACGAGCAGTACTTC.

J is TRBJ2-7 and V is TRBV6-5; TRBD1 might be the D (6 bases). The CDR3 contains 13 residues. Trimming removed 6 bases at V and 2 bases at J, with 11 bases between. Germline CDR1 MNHEY, CDR2 SVGAGI. Here the CDR3 DNA reads TGTGCCAGCAGCCGGGACACCGCCTACGAGCAGTACTTC. It specifies CASSRDTAYEQYF.

This clone has just one count. The same CDR3 also results from other DNA sequences found in this sample. The rearrangement links TRBV18 to TRBJ1-4, with 9 bases identical to TRBD1. Germline CDR1 reads KGHSH; CDR2 reads LQKENI. There are 15 residues in the CDR3. Trimming cost V 3 bases and J 8 bases; bases outside gene matches: 7. This CDR3 reads CASSPPGQGGEKLFF. CDR3 nucleotides: TGTGCCAGCTCACCCCCGGGACAGGGTGGAGAAAAACTGTTTTTT.

The V and J genes are TRBV9 and TRBJ2-5; TRBD1 might be the D (6 bases). Germline lookup yields CDR1 SGDLS and CDR2 YYNGEE. The CDR3 runs to 15 residues. V was trimmed by 2 bases and J by 1 base, leaving 12 bases between them. CDR3 in amino acids: CASSVVTGRQETQYF. CDR3 bases: TGTGCCAGCAGCGTGGTTACAGGGCGCCAAGAGACCCAGTACTTC.

The rearrangement uses TRBV12-3 or TRBV12-4 and TRBJ2-1; a weak D match, TRBD1 (6 bases). V was cut by 8 bases and J by 8 bases, with 13 bases left in between. This CDR3 region has 12 residues. The CDR3 is CASGWGLDEQFF. CDR3 DNA: TGTGCCAGCGGGTGGGGGCTGGATGAGCAGTTCTTC.

The chain combines TRBV6-5 with TRBJ2-7, with a possible D match to TRBD1 (6 bases). Trimming pared 7 bases from V and 4 bases from J, leaving 14 bases between. This CDR3 is built from 13 residues. Germline V CDR1 and CDR2: MNHEY, SVGAGI. The CDR3 nucleotides are TGTGCCAGCACCCCCCGCAGGGGTTACGAGCAGTACTTC. Amino acid sequence: CASTPRRGYEQYF.

The chain is built from TRBV30 and TRBJ1-2; no firm D call. V lost 3 bases and J 7 bases, leaving 15 bases between the germline ends. The CDR3 has 13 residues. Germline CDR1 GTSNPN, CDR2 SVGIG (reference sequence). Here the CDR3 DNA reads TGTGCCTGGAGCCTACAGATAATGGTTGGCTACACCTTC. Amino acid sequence: CAWSLQIMVGYTF.

The table lists this clone with a few counts. This sequence joins TRBV30 and TRBJ2-7, with D possibly matching TRBD2 (5 bases). This CDR3 spans 13 amino acids. Germline V gene data show CDR1 as GTSNPN and CDR2 as SVGIG (reference sequence). Trimming pared 2 bases from V and 3 bases from J, leaving 11 bases between. The CDR3, as DNA: TGTGCCTGGAGTCGAGGGATCAACTACGAGCAGTACTTC. Translated, it gives CAWSRGINYEQYF.